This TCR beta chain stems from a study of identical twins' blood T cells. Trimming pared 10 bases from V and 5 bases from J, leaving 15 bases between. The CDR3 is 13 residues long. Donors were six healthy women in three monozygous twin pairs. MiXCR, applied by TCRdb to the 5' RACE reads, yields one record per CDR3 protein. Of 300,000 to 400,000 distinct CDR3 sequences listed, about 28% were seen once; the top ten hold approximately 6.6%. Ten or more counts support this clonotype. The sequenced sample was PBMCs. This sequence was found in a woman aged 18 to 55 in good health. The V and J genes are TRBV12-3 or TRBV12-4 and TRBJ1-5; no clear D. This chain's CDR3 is CATSGRVDQPQHF. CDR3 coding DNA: TGTGCCACCTCAGGACGGGTGGATCAGCCCCAGCATTTT.